This T cell receptor (beta chain) was identified during a study of cytotoxic CD8 clonotypes in ibrutinib-treated CLL. Study summary: Among the patients, roughly ten presented as relapsed/refractory and fewer than 16 as treatment-naive; roughly 17 showed unmutated IGHV.

The CDR3 extends over 15 amino acids. Germline CDR1 and CDR2: SQVTM and ANQGSEA. The ends were cut back, 5 bases at V and 5 bases at J, with 19 bases in the middle. Target depth was 1 in 200,000 to 1 in 1 million T cells, about 10x per clonotype. The assay was immunoSEQ multiplex PCR, and TCRdb's table has in-frame clones only and misses some. The sample records approximately 57,000 clones, approximately 60% being singletons. Study-wide points: At the start, clonality exceeded age-matched healthy donors and followed circulating CD8+ T-cell counts.

With cryopreserved PBMCs as the source, around 1.9 micrograms of genomic DNA went to TCR beta libraries. There are many counts of this clone. Its antigen is not known. The chain uses TRBV29-1 and TRBJ2-1, with unresolved D. The TCR was taken from a human donor with chronic lymphocytic leukemia. The material was PBMCs, obtained after 24 months of ibrutinib treatment. The CDR3: CSVLPPYTLNNEQFF. DNA for the CDR3: TGCAGCGTTCTCCCCCCCTACACCCTGAACAATGAGCAGTTCTTC.